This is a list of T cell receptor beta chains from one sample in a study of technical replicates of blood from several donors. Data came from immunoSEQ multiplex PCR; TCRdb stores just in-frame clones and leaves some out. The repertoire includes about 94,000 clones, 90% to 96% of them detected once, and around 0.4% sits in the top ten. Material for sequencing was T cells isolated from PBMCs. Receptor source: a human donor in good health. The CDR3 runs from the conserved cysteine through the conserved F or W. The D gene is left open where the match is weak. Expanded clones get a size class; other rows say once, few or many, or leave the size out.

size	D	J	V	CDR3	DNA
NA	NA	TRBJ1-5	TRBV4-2	CASSQAYSNQPQHF	TGTGCCAGCAGCCAAGCTTATAGCAATCAGCCCCAGCATTTT
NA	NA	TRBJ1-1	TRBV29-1	CSVAGGSTEAFF	TGCAGCGTTGCCGGGGGGAGCACTGAAGCTTTCTTT
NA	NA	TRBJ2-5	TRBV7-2	CASSYGQGTLQETQYF	TGTGCCAGCAGCTACGGGCAGGGGACCCTCCAAGAGACCCAGTACTTC
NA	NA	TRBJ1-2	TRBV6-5	CASSYSRPGQDGYTF	TGTGCCAGCAGTTACTCTAGGCCGGGACAAGATGGCTACACCTTC
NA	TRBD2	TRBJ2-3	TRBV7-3	CASSLATSGPRVDTQYF	TGTGCCAGCAGCTTAGCGACTAGCGGGCCTCGGGTAGATACGCAGTATTTT
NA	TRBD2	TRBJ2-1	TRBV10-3	CAIRASGTNNEQFF	TGTGCCATCAGGGCTAGCGGGACCAACAATGAGCAGTTCTTC
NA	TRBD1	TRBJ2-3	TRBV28	CASSFRQGAVLIGTQYF	TGTGCCAGCAGTTTCAGACAGGGGGCGGTTCTAATTGGTACGCAGTATTTT
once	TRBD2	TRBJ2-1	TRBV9	CASSVDSGRAREQFF	TGTGCCAGCAGCGTCGATAGCGGGAGGGCCCGGGAGCAGTTCTTC
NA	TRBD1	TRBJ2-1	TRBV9	CASSAPQGAVNEQFF	TGTGCCAGCAGCGCCCCACAGGGGGCGGTTAATGAGCAGTTCTTC
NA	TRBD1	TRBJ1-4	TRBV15	CATSPQTGDVDEKLFF	TGTGCCACCAGCCCTCAGACAGGGGATGTGGATGAAAAACTGTTTTTT
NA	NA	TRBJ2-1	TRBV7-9	CASSGGQSPYNEQFF	TGTGCCAGCAGCGGTGGACAGTCCCCCTACAATGAGCAGTTCTTC
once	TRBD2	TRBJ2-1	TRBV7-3	CASSNSGTTPHGQFF	TGTGCCAGCAGCAATAGCGGGACAACCCCTCACGGGCAGTTCTTC
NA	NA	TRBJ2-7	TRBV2	CASGGGPYEQYF	TGTGCCAGCGGGGGGGGGCCCTACGAGCAGTACTTC